Detailed here is one T cell receptor (beta chain). This clone was picked up a small number of times. Which antigen it targets is not known. There are no base qualities to consult, and no much larger clone falls within one base. Whole blood was collected in K2EDTA tubes by collaborating institutions according to the institutions' own protocols. For TCRbeta analysis, collaborators shipped samples as frozen whole blood, isolated PBMCs, or DNA extracted from either of those sample types. This entry is derived from a study of blood T cell repertoires in COVID-19 (dated by TCRdb to about 2020). For the study in its entirety: Collaborator samples came from the United States, Italy and Spain and covered acute and convalescent phases of COVID-19. The material from the prospective study consisted of cDNA or gDNA derived from T cells, B-cell-depleted T cells, or PBMCs. Subjects who had been exposed to COVID-19, were actively infected with it, or had recovered from it provided the deeply sampled blood TCRbeta repertoires that made up the dataset. The repertoires were released in a freely available public database meant as a resource for research on the immune response to SARS-CoV-2. The samples were drawn from the first 160 participants of the ongoing ImmuneRACE study and from 1,254 subjects provided by 6 global collaborators. Nearly every sample came with metadata listing a de-identified subject ID, COVID-19 status, age in years and sex. HLA class I and class II types, where available, came from metadata supplied by the sample provider rather than from assay-based typing.

The cysteine opens and the phenylalanine closes a CDR3 of 15 amino acids. Here the CDR3 DNA is all that survives: 45 bases in frame from base 1. TCRbeta CDR3 regions were amplified from genomic DNA by means of the immunoSEQ Assay, a bias-controlled multiplex PCR. Under the source paper's analysis protocol: The number of nucleated cells in each sample was estimated from the amplification of reference gene primers within the assay. To quantify the absolute abundance of each unique TCRbeta CDR3 rearrangement, sequence reads were collapsed and filtered. Productive Simpson clonality was computed per sample as the square root of Simpson's diversity index over productive rearrangements. TCRdb holds this immuneACCESS table with in-frame rearrangements only. Some clones are missing; in checked studies, unresolved V genes explain under half, and the rest has no known cause. V and J calls and clone size follow that table, whereas D and trimming were derived from the DNA. The sample table records 250,000 to 300,000 clones; 65% to 90% of these occur just once. The ten largest clones add up to roughly 5% of the sample.

The paper as a whole reports these results and caveats: How much clinical and demographic metadata was included differed by source and by participant, and the metadata was provided uncurated.

This receptor was identified in a man aged 45-65 years with active or convalescent COVID-19. Material: peripheral blood. The chain was built from TRBV21-1 and TRBJ1-1; the D call TRBD1 from the table was never checked on the DNA. TRBV21-1 is deemed a pseudogene. The bases are TGTGCCAGCAGCAAAGGGGGGCAGTCCCCGGTTGTAGCTTTCTTT. This encodes CASSKGGQSPVVAFF.